This T cell receptor (beta chain) was recorded in a study of cytomegalovirus exposure and HLA in healthy donors. The wider study: Inside one of the first data releases sat roughly 80 million unique TCRs taken from HLA-typed donors.

Each of the donors was a healthy bone marrow donor. Missing from this donor's record is the CMV serostatus. PCR primers comprised 60 Vbeta and 13 Jbeta primers. TCRdb's table, derived via immunoSEQ multiplex PCR, lists solely in-frame clones and lacks some. The sample records approximately 150,000 clones, roughly 80% being singletons. V lost 5 bases and J lost 4; bases outside the gene matches: 4. Germline V gene lookup returns CDR1 SGHNT and CDR2 YYREEE (reference sequence). This CDR3 contains 15 residues. This clone was detected only once. Antigen specificity is unknown. Study conclusions and caveats: Most TCRs appeared rarely, but some public TCRs recurred in many donors.

The sample consisted of PBMCs. This receptor was identified in a human donor in good health. This chain joins TRBV5-4 and TRBJ2-3; TRBD2 matches 13 bases. The CDR3 nucleotides read TGTGCCAGCAGGAGGACTAGCGGGGGCGCAGATACGCAGTATTTT. Protein sequence: CASRRTSGGADTQYF. The whole variable domain, remainder taken from reference TRBV5-4 and TRBJ2-3, is ETGVTQSPTHLIKTRGQQVTLRCSSQSGHNTVSWYQQALGQGPQFIFQYYREEENGRGNFPPRFSGLQFPNYSSELNVNALELDDSALYLCASRRTSGGADTQYFGPGTRLTVL.